The 8 T cell receptor beta chains presented below share a single source sample, sequenced in a study of somatic mutations in cytotoxic T cells in rheumatoid arthritis (dated by TCRdb to 2016 to 2017). Library construction relied on the immunoSEQ multiplex PCR assay. Not all clones reach the TCRdb copy of this immuneACCESS table, which keeps in-frame sequences only. Checked studies attribute under half of the gap to unresolved V genes and leave the rest unexplained. The table for this sample lists about 7,000 clones; 60% to 75% of them were counted only once. The top ten constitute roughly 14% of the sample. Sequencing input: CD8+ T cells sorted from blood. Receptor source: an adult with rheumatoid arthritis.

This chain connects TRBV11-2 to TRBJ2-7, with D possibly called TRBD1 or TRBD2 (6 bases each). V lost 2 bases and J lost 2, with 13 bases in between. The CDR3 has 15 residues. CDR1 is SGHAT and CDR2 is FQNNGV in the germline V gene. The CDR3 spells CASSLFGGLTYEQYF. The CDR3 DNA is TGTGCCAGCAGCTTATTTGGGGGGCTTACCTACGAGCAGTACTTC. The full variable domain, its missing parts supplied by reference TRBV11-2 and TRBJ2-7, is EAGVAQSPRYKIIEKRQSVAFWCNPISGHATLYWYQQILGQGPKLLIQFQNNGVVDDSQLPKDRFSAERLKGVDSTLKIQPAKLEDSAVYLCASSLFGGLTYEQYFGPGTRLTVT.

This clone was seen only once. V usage is TRBV7-2 and J usage is TRBJ1-2; D gene ambiguous. The CDR3 runs to 16 residues. Germline V gene data show CDR1 as SGHTA and CDR2 as FQGNSA. V lost 2 bases and J 4 bases, leaving 17 bases between the germline ends. The CDR3: CASSLFRNVGGYGYTF. The CDR3 bases are TGTGCCAGCAGCTTATTCCGGAACGTGGGCGGCTATGGCTACACCTTC. Full variable domain (rest looked up from reference TRBV7-2 and TRBJ1-2): GAGVSQSPSNKVTEKGKDVELRCDPISGHTALYWYRQSLGQGLEFLIYFQGNSAPDKSGLPSDRFSAERTGGSVSTLTIQRTQQEDSAVYLCASSLFRNVGGYGYTFGSGTRLTVV.

V usage is TRBV18 and J usage is TRBJ2-3; 7 bases align to TRBD1. Losses at the gene ends were 0 bases for V and 3 bases for J; bases not matched to a gene: 9. The CDR3 spans 17 residues. In germline, CDR1 is KGHSH, CDR2 LQKENI. CDR3 region: CASSPPRTGRRTDTQYF. The CDR3 nucleotides read TGTGCCAGCTCACCACCCCGGACAGGTCGTAGGACAGATACGCAGTATTTT.

This clone was seen a single time. The V gene is TRBV7-8, the J gene TRBJ2-7, with 7 bases lining up with TRBD2. Germline CDR1 reads SGHVS; CDR2 reads FQNEAQ. Trimming cost V 1 base and J 1 base; bases outside gene matches: 4. The CDR3 runs 15 residues. The CDR3 nucleotides are TGTGCCAGCAGCTTAGAGGCGGGGGATTCCTACGAGCAGTACTTC. Encoded protein: CASSLEAGDSYEQYF.

The V and J genes are TRBV9 and TRBJ1-2; no reliable D call. This CDR3 is built from 13 residues. CDR1 and CDR2 from the germline V gene are SGDLS and YYNGEE. V lost 2 bases, J lost 2 bases, and 7 bases lay in between. CDR3: CASSVTQNYGYTF. DNA of the CDR3: TGTGCCAGCAGCGTGACTCAGAACTATGGCTACACCTTC.

V usage is TRBV5-1 and J usage is TRBJ1-5; D might be TRBD1 (6 bases). This CDR3 region has 18 residues. Germline V gene data show CDR1 as SGHRS and CDR2 as YFSETQ. V was pared by 1 base and J by 2 bases, with 19 bases between. CDR3 DNA: TGCGCCAGCAGCTTGACAGGGCTTAATTTAAATGGCAATCAGCCCCAGCATTTT. Translating gives CASSLTGLNLNGNQPQHF.

The chain couples TRBV5-6 to TRBJ2-5, with a weak D call TRBD1 (5 bases). The CDR3 loop spans 14 amino acids. Germline lookup yields CDR1 SGHDT and CDR2 YYEEEE. V was shortened by 5 bases and J by 1 base, with 12 bases between the two germline ends. This CDR3 reads CASSLNGAQETQYF. CDR3 DNA: TGTGCCAGCAGTTTGAATGGGGCCCAAGAGACCCAGTACTTC. Using reference TRBV5-6 and TRBJ2-5 for the parts outside the CDR3, the full variable domain is DAGVTQSPTHLIKTRGQQVTLRCSPKSGHDTVSWYQQALGQGPQFIFQYYEEEERQRGNFPDRFSGHQFPNYSSELNVNALLLGDSALYLCASSLNGAQETQYFGPGTRLLVL.

V gene TRBV19 combines with J gene TRBJ2-7; tentatively, D is TRBD1 (5 bases). Trimming took 3 bases from V and 2 from J, leaving 11 bases between them. In germline, CDR1 is LNHDA, CDR2 SQIVND (reference sequence). The CDR3 length is 14 residues. As DNA, the CDR3 is TGTGCCAGTAGTATTGGTTCAGGGCCCTACGAGCAGTACTTC. Protein: CASSIGSGPYEQYF.